These T cell receptor beta chains were read from a single sample in a study of OX40 agonist ivuxolimab in advanced cancers. Data came from immunoSEQ multiplex PCR; TCRdb stores just in-frame clones and leaves some out. Counted here are about 49,000 clones, 85% occurring once; the ten biggest clones make up approximately 20%. Here the sequenced sample was CD4+ or CD8+ T cells sorted from blood, taken in a trial of the OX40 agonist ivuxolimab. All receptors come from an adult with an advanced solid tumor such as melanoma, head and neck, liver or kidney cancer. Each CDR3 is given with its conserved first and last residue. A D gene is named only where the DNA matches it firmly. Size is stated for part of the rows, as once, few or many counts, or as a class when the clone is expanded.

j_call,clone_size,d_call,v_call,cdr3_length,cdr3_nt,cdr3_aa
TRBJ1-2,NA,NA,TRBV29-1,10,TGCAGCGTTTGGGGGAACGGCTACACCTTC,CSVWGNGYTF
TRBJ2-1,NA,NA,TRBV4-3,16,TGCGCCAGCAGCCAAGTATTCCGGAAAACCTACAATGAGCAGTTCTTC,CASSQVFRKTYNEQFF
TRBJ1-6,NA,TRBD1,TRBV4-1,16,TGCGCCAGCAGCCAAGGACCTGAGACAGGGGACTCACCCCTCCACTTT,CASSQGPETGDSPLHF
TRBJ2-3,NA,TRBD2,TRBV4-3,18,TGCGCCAGCAGCCAAGAAATGCTGGCGGGGGGACGCACAGATACGCAGTATTTT,CASSQEMLAGGRTDTQYF
TRBJ1-2,NA,TRBD1,TRBV2,15,TGTGCCAGCAGTGCCGGACAGGGGGCGGGCTATGGCTACACCTTC,CASSAGQGAGYGYTF
TRBJ2-3,NA,TRBD2,TRBV30,15,TGTGCCTGGAATCCAAGCGGGGGGAGCACAGATACGCAGTATTTT,CAWNPSGGSTDTQYF
TRBJ1-2,NA,TRBD1,TRBV29-1,14,TGCAGCGTTGAACTGGCAGGGGGTGGCTATGGCTACACCTTC,CSVELAGGGYGYTF
TRBJ1-1,once,NA,TRBV28,12,TGTGCCAGCAGTTTAACGGGGACAGAAGCTTTCTTT,CASSLTGTEAFF
TRBJ2-3,NA,NA,TRBV13,13,TGTGCCAGCAGCCCCGGGGGGCCCGATACGCAGTATTTT,CASSPGGPDTQYF
TRBJ2-3,NA,NA,TRBV5-4,14,TGTGCCAGCAGCTCGGACTTGGGCTCAGATACGCAGTATTTT,CASSSDLGSDTQYF
TRBJ2-3,NA,NA,TRBV7-9,17,TGTGCCAGCAGCTTAGATCCAGGGGTGGGTGGCACAGATACGCAGTATTTT,CASSLDPGVGGTDTQYF
TRBJ1-1,few,NA,TRBV4-3,16,TGCGCCAGCAGCCAAGTCTTTAAGGAGGCTAACACTGAAGCTTTCTTT,CASSQVFKEANTEAFF
TRBJ1-1,NA,NA,TRBV10-1,14,TGCGCCACCTTAAATTCCACCCTTTGCACTGAAGCTTTCTTT,CATLNSTLCTEAFF
TRBJ2-1,NA,NA,TRBV7-6,14,TGTGCCAGCAGGCCCGACGGGGGCTGGGGTGAGCAGTTCTTC,CASRPDGGWGEQFF
TRBJ2-7,NA,NA,TRBV9,17,TGTGCCAGCAGCGTAGCTCCCGTGGCGGAAACCTCCTACGAGCAGTACTTC,CASSVAPVAETSYEQYF
TRBJ2-7,NA,TRBD2,TRBV6-1,15,TGTGCCAGCAGTGCAGGGACTAGCGGGGGCTACGAGCAGTACTTC,CASSAGTSGGYEQYF
TRBJ2-7,NA,TRBD2,TRBV9,15,TGTGCCAGCAGTATAGAGGGCGGGAGCGCCTACGAGCAGTACTTC,CASSIEGGSAYEQYF
TRBJ2-7,NA,TRBD1,TRBV13,17,TGTGCCAGCAGCCACCGGGACAGTTCCCTAGGGCCTTACGAGCAGTACTTC,CASSHRDSSLGPYEQYF
TRBJ2-7,NA,NA,TRBV18,14,TGTGCCAGCTCTGGGGGTCCAGACTCCTACGAGCAGTACTTC,CASSGGPDSYEQYF
TRBJ2-3,NA,TRBD1,TRBV7-3,15,TGTGCCAGCAGCCTCACAGGGGTAGGCACAGATACGCAGTATTTT,CASSLTGVGTDTQYF
TRBJ2-2,NA,NA,TRBV4-3,15,TGCGCCAGCAGCCAAGATCGTCGGTTAACCGGGGAGCTGTTTTTT,CASSQDRRLTGELFF
TRBJ2-5,NA,NA,TRBV5-1,13,TGCGCCAGCAGCTTTACAGTAGCCGAGACCCAGTACTTC,CASSFTVAETQYF
TRBJ1-5,NA,NA,TRBV28,17,TGTGCCAGCAGTTTCCGGGGGGAATTGAATCCTGATCAGCCCCAGCATTTT,CASSFRGELNPDQPQHF
TRBJ2-1,NA,NA,TRBV9,16,TGTGCCAGCAGCCCCCCAGCAGTGGGATTCCCCAATGAGCAGTTCTTC,CASSPPAVGFPNEQFF
TRBJ1-1,NA,NA,TRBV9,15,TGTGCCAGCAGCTCCCCGAGGGGCGGGAACACTGAAGCTTTCTTT,CASSSPRGGNTEAFF
TRBJ2-7,once,NA,TRBV5-1,15,TGCGCCAGCAGCTTGGGACACACCGGGTCCTACGAGCAGTACTTC,CASSLGHTGSYEQYF
TRBJ1-1,NA,NA,TRBV6-1,14,TGTGCCAGCAAGGGGCCAACACACAACACTGAAGCTTTCTTT,CASKGPTHNTEAFF
TRBJ1-5,NA,NA,TRBV28,15,TGTGCCAGCAGTTTAAACATCAGGGGAAATCAGCCCCAGCATTTT,CASSLNIRGNQPQHF
TRBJ2-1,NA,NA,TRBV5-1,21,TGCGCCAGCAGCTTAGGAGGGTTCGGCAGGACGAACCCGCACTCCTACAATGAGCAGTTCTTC,CASSLGGFGRTNPHSYNEQFF
TRBJ1-1,NA,NA,TRBV11-2,13,TGTGCCAGCAGCTTAGAGCTGAACACTGAAGCTTTCTTT,CASSLELNTEAFF
TRBJ2-7,once,NA,TRBV13,15,TGTGCCAGCAGCTCCCGGGTCGAAGGGCCAGGCGAGCAGTACTTC,CASSSRVEGPGEQYF
TRBJ1-3,NA,NA,TRBV9,15,TGTGCCAGCAGTCCGGGACCGAGCTCTGGAAACACCATATATTTT,CASSPGPSSGNTIYF
TRBJ2-7,NA,TRBD1,TRBV19,15,TGTGCCAGTAGCCCTAACAGGGGGCCAACTCCAGAGCAGTACTTC,CASSPNRGPTPEQYF
TRBJ2-2,NA,NA,TRBV15,15,TGTGCCACCAGCTCCGGACCCTCGAACACCGGGGAGCTGTTTTTT,CATSSGPSNTGELFF
TRBJ2-2,NA,TRBD1,TRBV2,17,TGTGCCAGCAGTGTGGACAGGGGCCACGCGAACACCGGGGAGCTGTTTTTT,CASSVDRGHANTGELFF
TRBJ2-3,NA,TRBD1,TRBV29-1,13,TGCAGCGTTGTAACAGGGGAATCGATGGTGCGGTATTTT,CSVVTGESMVRYF
TRBJ2-7,NA,NA,TRBV7-9,15,TGTGCCAGCAGCTTAGCGTATATCGGTTCGTACGAGCAGTACTTC,CASSLAYIGSYEQYF
TRBJ1-6,NA,NA,TRBV7-3,16,TGTGCCAGCAGCTTCTCGGGTTCGGACATCACTTCACCCCTCCACTTT,CASSFSGSDITSPLHF
TRBJ2-2,NA,NA,TRBV9,14,TGTGCCAGCAGCGTAGAGGCGAATACCGGGGAGCTGTTTTTT,CASSVEANTGELFF
TRBJ1-2,NA,NA,TRBV27,13,TGTGCCAGCAGTTTATCAGGATTACATGGCTACACCTTC,CASSLSGLHGYTF
TRBJ1-1,NA,NA,TRBV4-1,13,TGCGCCAGCAGCCAAGTATCTGGGCCCTTCGCTTTCTTT,CASSQVSGPFAFF
TRBJ2-2,NA,NA,TRBV29-1,13,TGCAGCGTTGTGTGGGCAGGGGCCGGGGAGCTGTTTTTT,CSVVWAGAGELFF
TRBJ2-7,NA,NA,TRBV6-6,14,TGTGCCAGCACCTTCACCCAGGGGAACGACGAGCAGTACTTC,CASTFTQGNDEQYF
TRBJ2-1,NA,NA,TRBV7-9,14,TGTGCCAGCAGCTCGGACAGTTCCTACAATGAGCAGTTCTTC,CASSSDSSYNEQFF
TRBJ2-3,few,TRBD1,TRBV19,15,TGTGCCAGTAGACAGGGGACAATAAGCACAGATACGCAGTATTTT,CASRQGTISTDTQYF